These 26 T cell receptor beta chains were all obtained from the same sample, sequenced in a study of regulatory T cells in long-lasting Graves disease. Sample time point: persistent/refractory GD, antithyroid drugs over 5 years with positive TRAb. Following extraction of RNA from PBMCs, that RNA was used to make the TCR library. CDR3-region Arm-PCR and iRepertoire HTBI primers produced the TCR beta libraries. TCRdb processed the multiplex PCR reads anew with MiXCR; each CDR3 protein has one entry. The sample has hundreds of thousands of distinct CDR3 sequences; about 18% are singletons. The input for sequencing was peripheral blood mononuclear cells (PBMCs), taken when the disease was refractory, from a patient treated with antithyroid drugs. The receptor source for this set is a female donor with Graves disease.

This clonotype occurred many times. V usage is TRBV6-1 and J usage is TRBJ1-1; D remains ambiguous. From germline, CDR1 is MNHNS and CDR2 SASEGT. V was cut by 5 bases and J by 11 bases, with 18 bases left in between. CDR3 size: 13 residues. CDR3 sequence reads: CASSRTVGLYAFF. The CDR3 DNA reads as TGTGCCAGCAGTCGGACGGTGGGTCTGTATGCTTTCTTT.

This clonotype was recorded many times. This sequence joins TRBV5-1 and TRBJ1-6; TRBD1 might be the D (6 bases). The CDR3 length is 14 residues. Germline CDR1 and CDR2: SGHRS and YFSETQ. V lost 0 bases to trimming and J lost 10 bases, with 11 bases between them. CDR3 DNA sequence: TGCGCCAGCAGCTTGGAGGGGGGATCCTCACCCCTCCACTTT. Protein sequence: CASSLEGGSSPLHF.

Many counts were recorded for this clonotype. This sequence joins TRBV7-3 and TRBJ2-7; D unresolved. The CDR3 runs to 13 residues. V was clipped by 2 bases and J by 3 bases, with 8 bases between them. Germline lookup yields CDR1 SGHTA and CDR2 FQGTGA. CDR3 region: CASSLGPRYEQYF. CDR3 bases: TGTGCCAGCAGCTTAGGACCACGCTACGAGCAGTACTTC. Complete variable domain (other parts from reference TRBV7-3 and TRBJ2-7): GAGVSQTPSNKVTEKGKYVELRCDPISGHTALYWYRQSLGQGPEFLIYFQGTGAADDSGLPNDRFFAVRPEGSVSTLKIQRTERGDSAVYLCASSLGPRYEQYFGPGTRLTVT.

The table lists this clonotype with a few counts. CDR3 bases: TGTGCCAGCAGCTTGGACAGCCTGACTATTAATTCACCCCTCCACTTT. This gives the protein CASSLDSLTINSPLHF. This chain joins TRBV5-4 and TRBJ1-6; D is unclear. From germline, CDR1 is SGHNT and CDR2 YYREEE (reference sequence). This CDR3 spans 16 amino acids. V lost 0 bases to trimming and J lost 6 bases, with 13 bases between them. Based on the CDR3 plus reference TRBV5-4 and TRBJ1-6, the full variable domain is ETGVTQSPTHLIKTRGQQVTLRCSSQSGHNTVSWYQQALGQGPQFIFQYYREEENGRGNFPPRFSGLQFPNYSSELNVNALELDDSALYLCASSLDSLTINSPLHFGNGTRLTVT.

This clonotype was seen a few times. CDR3 sequence (DNA): TGTGCCAGCAGCGCCATGGGATCATCCTACGAGCAGTACTTC. This codes for CASSAMGSSYEQYF. The chain links TRBV11-3 to TRBJ2-7; D is ambiguous. CDR3 size: 14 residues. Trimming took off 5 bases at V and 1 base at J, with 12 bases between the two ends. Germline CDR1 reads SGHNT; CDR2 reads YENEEA.

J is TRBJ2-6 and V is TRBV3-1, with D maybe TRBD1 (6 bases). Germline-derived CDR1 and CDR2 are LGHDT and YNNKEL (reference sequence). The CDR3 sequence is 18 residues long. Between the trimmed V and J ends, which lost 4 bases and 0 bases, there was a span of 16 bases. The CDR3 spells CASSPKTGMSSGANVLTF. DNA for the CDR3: TGTGCCAGCAGCCCAAAGACAGGTATGAGCTCTGGGGCCAACGTCCTGACTTTC.

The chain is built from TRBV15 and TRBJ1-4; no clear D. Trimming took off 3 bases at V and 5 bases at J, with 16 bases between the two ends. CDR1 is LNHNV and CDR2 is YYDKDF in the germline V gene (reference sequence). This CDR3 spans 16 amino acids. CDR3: CATSSPPGKWNEKLFF. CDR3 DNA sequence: TGTGCCACCAGCAGTCCTCCGGGAAAATGGAATGAAAAACTGTTTTTT.

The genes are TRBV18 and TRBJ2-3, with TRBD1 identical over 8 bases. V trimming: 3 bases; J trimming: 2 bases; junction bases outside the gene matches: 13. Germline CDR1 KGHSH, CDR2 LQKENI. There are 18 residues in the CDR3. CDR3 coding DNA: TGTGCCAGCTCACCCGACGCTACAGGGGGGCTTTCCACAGATACGCAGTATTTT. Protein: CASSPDATGGLSTDTQYF.

CDR3 region: CASSQDGANYGYTF. The CDR3 DNA follows: TGTGCCAGCAGCCAAGACGGGGCTAACTATGGCTACACCTTC. This chain connects TRBV3-1 to TRBJ1-2, with D hard to call. Germline V gives CDR1 LGHDT, CDR2 YNNKEL (reference sequence). V was shortened by 0 bases and J by 0 bases, with 5 bases between the two germline ends. The CDR3 has 14 amino acids.

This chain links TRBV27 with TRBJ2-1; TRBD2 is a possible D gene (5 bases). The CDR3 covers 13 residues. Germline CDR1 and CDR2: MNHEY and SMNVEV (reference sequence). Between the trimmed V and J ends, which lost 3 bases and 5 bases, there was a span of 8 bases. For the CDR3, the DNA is TGTGCCAGCAGTTTGGGGAGACACAATGAGCAGTTCTTC. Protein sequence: CASSLGRHNEQFF.

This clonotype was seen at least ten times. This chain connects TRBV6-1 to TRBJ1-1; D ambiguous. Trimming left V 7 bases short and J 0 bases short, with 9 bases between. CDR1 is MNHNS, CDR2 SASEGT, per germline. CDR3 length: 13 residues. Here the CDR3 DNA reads TGTGCCAGCATGAAGGGAATGAACACTGAAGCTTTCTTT. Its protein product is CASMKGMNTEAFF.

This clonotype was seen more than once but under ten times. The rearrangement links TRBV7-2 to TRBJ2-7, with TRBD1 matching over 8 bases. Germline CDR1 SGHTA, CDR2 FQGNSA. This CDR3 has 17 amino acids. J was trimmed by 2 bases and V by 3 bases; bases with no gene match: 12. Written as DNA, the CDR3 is TGTGCCAGCAGCTTTGAGCCCCGCAGGGGGCGGACCTACGAGCAGTACTTC. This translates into CASSFEPRRGRTYEQYF.

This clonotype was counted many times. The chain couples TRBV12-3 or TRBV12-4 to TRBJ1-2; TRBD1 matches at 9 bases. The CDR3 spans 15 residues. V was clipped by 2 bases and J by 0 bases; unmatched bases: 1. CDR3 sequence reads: CASSLWTGANYGYTF. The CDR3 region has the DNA TGTGCCAGCAGTTTATGGACAGGGGCTAACTATGGCTACACCTTC.

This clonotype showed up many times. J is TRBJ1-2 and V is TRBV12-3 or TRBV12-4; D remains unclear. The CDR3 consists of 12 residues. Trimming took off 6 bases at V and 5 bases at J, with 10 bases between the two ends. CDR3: CASSLQQYGYTF. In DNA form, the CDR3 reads TGTGCCAGCAGCCTACAGCAGTATGGCTACACCTTC.

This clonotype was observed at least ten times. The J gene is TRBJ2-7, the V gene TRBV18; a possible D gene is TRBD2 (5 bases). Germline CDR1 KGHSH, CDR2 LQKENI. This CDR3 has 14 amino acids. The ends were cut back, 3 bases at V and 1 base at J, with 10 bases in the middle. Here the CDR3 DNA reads TGTGCCAGCTCACCCGTAGAGGGATCCTACGAGCAGTACTTC. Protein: CASSPVEGSYEQYF.

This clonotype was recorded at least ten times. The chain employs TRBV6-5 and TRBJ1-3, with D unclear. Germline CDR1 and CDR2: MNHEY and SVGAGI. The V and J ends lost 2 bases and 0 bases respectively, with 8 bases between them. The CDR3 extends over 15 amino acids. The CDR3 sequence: CASSYRVFSGNTIYF. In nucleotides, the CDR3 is TGTGCCAGCAGTTACAGGGTCTTCTCTGGAAACACCATATATTTT.

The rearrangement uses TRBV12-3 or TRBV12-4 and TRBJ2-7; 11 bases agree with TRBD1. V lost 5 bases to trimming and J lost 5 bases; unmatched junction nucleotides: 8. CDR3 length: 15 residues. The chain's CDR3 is CASSPQGQGGDEQYF. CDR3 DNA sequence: TGTGCCAGCAGTCCCCAGGGACAGGGGGGCGACGAGCAGTACTTC.

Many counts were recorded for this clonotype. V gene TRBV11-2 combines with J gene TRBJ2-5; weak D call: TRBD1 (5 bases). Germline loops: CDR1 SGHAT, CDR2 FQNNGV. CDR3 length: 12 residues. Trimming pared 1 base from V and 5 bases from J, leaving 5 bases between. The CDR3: CASSLAGETQYF. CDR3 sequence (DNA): TGTGCCAGCAGCTTAGCAGGGGAGACCCAGTACTTC.

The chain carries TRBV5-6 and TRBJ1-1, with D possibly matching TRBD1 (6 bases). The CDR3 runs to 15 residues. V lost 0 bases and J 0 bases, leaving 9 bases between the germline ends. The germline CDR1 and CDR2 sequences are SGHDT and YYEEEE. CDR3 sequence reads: CASSLGGRMNTEAFF. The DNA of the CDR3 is TGTGCCAGCAGCTTGGGGGGGCGCATGAACACTGAAGCTTTCTTT.

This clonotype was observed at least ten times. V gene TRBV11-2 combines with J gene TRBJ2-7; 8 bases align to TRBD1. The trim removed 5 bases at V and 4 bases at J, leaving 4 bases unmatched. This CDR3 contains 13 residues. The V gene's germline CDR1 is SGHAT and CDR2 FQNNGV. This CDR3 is CASSTGTGYEQYF. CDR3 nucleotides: TGTGCCAGCAGCACAGGGACAGGATACGAGCAGTACTTC.

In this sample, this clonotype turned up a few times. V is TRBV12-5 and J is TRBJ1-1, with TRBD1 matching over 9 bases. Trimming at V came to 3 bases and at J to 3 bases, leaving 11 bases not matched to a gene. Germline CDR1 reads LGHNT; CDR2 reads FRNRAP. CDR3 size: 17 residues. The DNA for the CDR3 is TGTGCTAGTGGTTTAGACAGGGGGATTGGGGGATACACTGAAGCTTTCTTT. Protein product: CASGLDRGIGGYTEAFF.

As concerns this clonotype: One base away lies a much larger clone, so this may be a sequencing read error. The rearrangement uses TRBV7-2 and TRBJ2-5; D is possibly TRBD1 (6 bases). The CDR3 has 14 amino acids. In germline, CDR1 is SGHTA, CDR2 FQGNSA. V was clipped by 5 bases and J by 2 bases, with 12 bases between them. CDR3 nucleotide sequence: TGTACCAGCAGCATCCAGCAGGGGCAAGAGACCCAGTACTTC. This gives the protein CTSSIQQGQETQYF.

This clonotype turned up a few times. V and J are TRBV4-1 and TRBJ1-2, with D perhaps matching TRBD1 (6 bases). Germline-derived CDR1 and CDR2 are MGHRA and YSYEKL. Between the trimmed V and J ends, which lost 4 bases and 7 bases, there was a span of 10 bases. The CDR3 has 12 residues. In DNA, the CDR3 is TGCGCCAGCAGCCCAATCAGGGGTGGCTACACCTTC. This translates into CASSPIRGGYTF.

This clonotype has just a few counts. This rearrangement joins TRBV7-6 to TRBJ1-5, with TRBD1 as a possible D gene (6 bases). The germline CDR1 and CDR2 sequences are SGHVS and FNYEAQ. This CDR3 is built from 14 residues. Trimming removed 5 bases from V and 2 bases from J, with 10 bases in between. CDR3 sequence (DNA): TGTGCCAGCAGCGGGGGGCTGGGCAATCAGCCCCAGCATTTT. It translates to CASSGGLGNQPQHF.

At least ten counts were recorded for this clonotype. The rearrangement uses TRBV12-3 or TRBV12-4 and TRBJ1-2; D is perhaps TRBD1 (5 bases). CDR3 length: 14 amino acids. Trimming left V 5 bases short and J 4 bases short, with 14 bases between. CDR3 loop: CASSPQAGGYGYTF. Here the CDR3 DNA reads TGTGCCAGCAGTCCACAGGCGGGCGGCTATGGCTACACCTTC.

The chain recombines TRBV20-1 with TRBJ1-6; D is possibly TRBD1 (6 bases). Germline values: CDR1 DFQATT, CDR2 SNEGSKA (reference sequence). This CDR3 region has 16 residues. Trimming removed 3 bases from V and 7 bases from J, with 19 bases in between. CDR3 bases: TGCAGTGCTAGGTACGGGGGCGCGCGACGGAATTCACCCCTCCACTTT. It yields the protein CSARYGGARRNSPLHF.